This T cell receptor beta chain was recorded in a study of shared clonotypes between healthy human individuals. General observations from the study: Unshared clonotypes carried lower generation probabilities than those common to all four donors.

Donors were Caucasian adults residing in Nashville, Tennessee, USA. The split of CD4+ cells yielded CD45RA+ naive and CD45RA-negative memory subsets. The CDR3 runs 15 residues. The germline V gene encodes CDR1 SGHRS and CDR2 YFSETQ. Trimming stripped 0 bases from V and 7 bases from J, with 15 bases between. The method was immunoSEQ multiplex PCR; TCRdb's version includes in-frame clones alone and lacks a portion of them. The sample carries around 1.4 million clones, approximately 98.5% recorded once. Comments on this clone: The antigen is unknown.

The receptor comes from a man aged 30 to 39 in good health. The sample consisted of naive CD4+ T cells sorted from blood. Indicated subset: CD45RA+ positively selected. V gene TRBV5-1 combines with J gene TRBJ2-3, with D unclear. As DNA, the CDR3 is TGCGCCAGCAGCTTGGCCTCTCTGGATCGTTATACGCAGTATTTT. Residues: CASSLASLDRYTQYF.